This entry lists 9 T cell receptor beta chains sequenced from one sample in a study of cytomegalovirus exposure and HLA in healthy donors. It was with 60 Vbeta and 13 Jbeta primers that the PCR ran. Measured with immunoSEQ multiplex PCR; TCRdb has only the in-frame clones, and not every one. The data hold about 110,000 clones, with less than 85% observed a single time. The source material was PBMCs. The receptors shown here come from a young man in good health and CMV-seronegative.

The chain uses TRBV13 and TRBJ1-6, with TRBD1 identical over 7 bases. V lost 0 bases, J lost 5 bases, and 4 bases stayed unmatched. There are 16 residues in the CDR3. Germline V gene data show CDR1 as PRHDT and CDR2 as FYEKMQ (reference sequence). CDR3 nucleotide sequence: TGTGCCAGCAGCTTAGGTGCGGGACAGAATAATTCACCCCTCCACTTT. As protein: CASSLGAGQNNSPLHF. The variable domain in full, completed from reference TRBV13 and TRBJ1-6, reads AAGVIQSPRHLIKEKRETATLKCYPIPRHDTVYWYQQGPGQDPQFLISFYEKMQSDKGSIPDRFSAQQFSDYHSELNMSSLELGDSALYFCASSLGAGQNNSPLHFGNGTRLTVT.

V usage is TRBV11-2 and J usage is TRBJ1-1; D may be TRBD1 (6 bases). The V end lost 3 bases, the J end lost 2 bases, and 10 bases lay between the germline ends. This CDR3 is 14 amino acids long. CDR1 is SGHAT and CDR2 is FQNNGV in the germline V gene. The CDR3 DNA reads as TGTGCCAGCAGCTTTAGGGGGATCAACACTGAAGCTTTCTTT. As protein: CASSFRGINTEAFF.

This clone was detected a few times. Additional DNA sequences in this sample encode the identical CDR3. The chain has TRBV5-6 and TRBJ2-7; 11 bases align to TRBD2. The germline CDR1 and CDR2 sequences are SGHDT and YYEEEE. The trim removed 0 bases at V and 3 bases at J, leaving 2 bases unmatched. The CDR3 is 15 residues long. The CDR3 reads CASSLVGLAGYEQYF. As DNA, the CDR3 is TGTGCCAGCAGCTTGGTCGGACTAGCGGGCTACGAGCAGTACTTC.

The chain employs TRBV15 and TRBJ2-3; possible D gene TRBD2, 5 bases. The V and J ends lost 0 bases and 2 bases respectively, with 12 bases between them. The CDR3 runs 16 residues. Germline loops: CDR1 LNHNV, CDR2 YYDKDF (reference sequence). The CDR3 loop is CATSRELGLYTDTQYF. In DNA form, the CDR3 reads TGTGCCACCAGCAGAGAACTAGGGCTCTACACAGATACGCAGTATTTT.

On this clone: Sequence at one end of the junction differs from germline and may be a read error. The chain employs TRBV7-8 and TRBJ1-2; tentatively, D is TRBD1 (5 bases). This CDR3 has 14 residues. CDR1 and CDR2 (germline): SGHVS, FQNEAQ. The CDR3 bases are TGTGCCAGCAGCGCCAGACAGCGTTCCTATGGCTACCCCTTC. This gives the protein CASSARQRSYGYPF. Complete variable domain (other parts from reference TRBV7-8 and TRBJ1-2): GAGVSQSPRYKVAKRGQDVALRCDPISGHVSLFWYQQALGQGPEFLTYFQNEAQLDKSGLPSDRFFAERPEGSVSTLKIQRTQQEDSAVYLCASSARQRSYGYPFGSGTRLTVV.

The chain couples TRBV29-1 to TRBJ2-3; 11 bases are a match to TRBD1. The V segment lost 4 bases and the J segment 6 bases; nucleotides outside the gene matches: 9. CDR1 and CDR2 (germline): SQVTM, ANQGSEA. The CDR3 consists of 15 residues. CDR3 loop: CSVGSTRDRGDTQYF. CDR3 DNA sequence: TGCAGCGTTGGTTCCACCCGGGACAGGGGGGATACGCAGTATTTT.

The rearrangement links TRBV6-5 to TRBJ2-7, with 10 bases fitting TRBD1. With 6 bases clipped from V and 2 bases from J, the junction kept 7 bases outside the gene matches. CDR3 length: 15 residues. CDR1 MNHEY and CDR2 SVGAGI come from the germline V gene. The CDR3 sequence is CASRLGGTGAYEQYF. CDR3 coding DNA: TGTGCCAGCAGACTGGGCGGGACAGGGGCCTACGAGCAGTACTTC.

This rearrangement joins TRBV18 to TRBJ1-2; TRBD1 matches 7 bases. J gave up 2 bases and V 3 bases, and 6 bases lay outside the gene matches. This CDR3 region has 15 residues. CDR1 and CDR2 (germline): KGHSH, LQKENI. The CDR3 is CASSPTGRRNYGYTF. The CDR3 region has the DNA TGTGCCAGCTCACCGACAGGGAGAAGAAACTATGGCTACACCTTC.

The CDR3 spells CASISGTVNTGELFF. The CDR3 region has the DNA TGTGCCAGTATCTCTGGGACTGTTAACACCGGGGAGCTGTTTTTT. The chain is built from TRBV19 and TRBJ2-2, with TRBD2 as a possible D gene (6 bases). Germline V gene sequence: CDR1 LNHDA, CDR2 SQIVND (reference sequence). The CDR3 extends over 15 amino acids. The V and J ends lost 7 bases and 2 bases respectively, with 14 bases between them. Supplemented by reference TRBV19 and TRBJ2-2, the full variable domain reads DGGITQSPKYLFRKEGQNVTLSCEQNLNHDAMYWYRQDPGQGLRLIYYSQIVNDFQKGDIAEGYSVSREKKESFPLTVTSAQKNPTAFYLCASISGTVNTGELFFGEGSRLTVL.